Each of the 19 T cell receptor beta chains below was sequenced from the same sample in a study of blood T cell repertoires in COVID-19. The protocol was immunoSEQ multiplex PCR, while the TCRdb copy is restricted to in-frame clones and leaves out a portion. The sample lists 49,000 or so clones; roughly four fifths were seen once. The sample comprised peripheral blood. These receptors originate from a man in his 60s with active COVID-19.

The V and J genes are TRBV7-9 and TRBJ1-1; a possible D gene is TRBD1 (5 bases). Trimming stripped 5 bases from V and 10 bases from J, with 20 bases between. This CDR3 has 14 residues. Germline CDR1 is SEHNR and CDR2 is FQNEAQ (reference sequence). The CDR3 bases are TGTGCCAGCAGCCCTTCGTCCCGGGGGGAAAGAGCTTTCTTT. Translation gives CASSPSSRGERAFF.

The chain joins TRBV21-1 to TRBJ2-3; the table's TRBD2 call for D was not verified on the DNA. TRBV21-1 has pseudogene status. The CDR3 totals 16 residues. The CDR3 nucleotides read TGTGCCAGCAGCTCACGGGGGAGGACTAGCACAGATACGCAGTATTTT. As protein: CASSSRGRTSTDTQYF.

The V call is TRBV9, the J call TRBJ1-2; TRBD1 might be the D (6 bases). The CDR3 has 12 amino acids. Germline V CDR1 and CDR2: SGDLS, YYNGEE. V lost 3 bases to trimming and J lost 8 bases, with 11 bases between them. CDR3 nucleotides: TGTGCCAGCAGCGCCTCGGGGGGCGGCTACACCTTC. It translates to CASSASGGGYTF.

The J gene is TRBJ2-1, the V gene TRBV5-6; TRBD1 agrees at 9 bases. The length of the CDR3 is 16 residues. V shed 1 base and J 0 bases; nucleotides not matched to a gene: 2. Germline lookup yields CDR1 SGHDT and CDR2 YYEEEE. The CDR3 reads CASSLRDRASYNEQFF. The DNA for the CDR3 is TGTGCCAGCAGCTTGAGGGACAGGGCCTCCTACAATGAGCAGTTCTTC.

The chain joins TRBV4-1 to TRBJ2-3; the match to TRBD1 covers 8 bases. From germline, CDR1 is MGHRA and CDR2 YSYEKL. This CDR3 contains 15 residues. The ends lost 3 bases at V and 2 bases at J; junction bases unmatched: 4. In DNA, the CDR3 is TGCGCCAGCAGCCAGGGACAGGCCGACACAGATACGCAGTATTTT. As protein: CASSQGQADTDTQYF.

The V and J genes are TRBV5-8 and TRBJ2-1, with D perhaps matching TRBD1 (6 bases). The germline V gene encodes CDR1 SGHTS and CDR2 YDEGEE. Trimming stripped 6 bases from V and 4 bases from J, with 11 bases between. CDR3 size: 13 residues. The CDR3 is CASNPDRYNEQFF. For the CDR3, the DNA is TGTGCCAGCAACCCCGACAGGTACAATGAGCAGTTCTTC.

On this clone itself: A much bigger clone sits one base away, suggesting this may be a read error. The J gene is TRBJ2-7, the V gene TRBV27; 11 nucleotides match TRBD1. Unmatched junction bases numbered 8, after V lost 6 bases and J lost 4 bases. The CDR3 loop spans 15 amino acids. The V gene's germline CDR1 is MNHEY and CDR2 SMNVEV (reference sequence). The CDR3 is CASSGGQGVLYEQYF. The CDR3 nucleotides are TGTGCCAGCAGCGGGGGACAGGGGGTTTTGTACGAGCAGTACTTC.

The rearrangement uses TRBV30 and TRBJ1-6; D is uncertain. Germline assignment: CDR1 GTSNPN and CDR2 SVGIG (reference sequence). This CDR3 comprises 14 residues. Trimming took off 0 bases at V and 4 bases at J, with 7 bases between the two ends. Here the CDR3 reads CAWSVYGYNSPLHF. CDR3 nucleotide sequence: TGTGCCTGGAGTGTGTACGGTTATAATTCACCCCTCCACTTT.

CDR3 in DNA: TGTGCCAGCAGCGTTGAGGCGGGAGGGCCCACAGATACGCAGTATTTT. It specifies CASSVEAGGPTDTQYF. The chain uses TRBV9 and TRBJ2-3; 9 bases map to TRBD2. This CDR3 contains 16 residues. CDR1 and CDR2 from the germline V gene are SGDLS and YYNGEE. J gave up 2 bases and V 2 bases, and 6 bases lay outside the gene matches.

The gene calls are TRBV7-9 and TRBJ1-2; 7 nucleotides agree with TRBD1. Germline-derived CDR1 and CDR2 are SEHNR and FQNEAQ (reference sequence). The trim removed 4 bases at V and 6 bases at J, leaving 11 bases unmatched. The CDR3 length is 15 residues. The DNA of the CDR3 is TGTGCCAGCAGCTCTACCGACAGGGCTCCTGATGGCTACACCTTC. Its protein product is CASSSTDRAPDGYTF.

The V call is TRBV7-9, the J call TRBJ2-5, with 8 positions matching TRBD2. In germline, CDR1 is SEHNR, CDR2 FQNEAQ (reference sequence). The CDR3 consists of 14 residues. Germline trimming cut 5 bases from V and 6 bases from J; bases unmatched to any gene: 8. CDR3 in DNA: TGTGCCAGCAGCCCGAGCGGGGGCGGTCAGACCCAGTACTTC. Residues: CASSPSGGGQTQYF.

The genes are TRBV28 and TRBJ2-1; the match to TRBD2 covers 7 bases. CDR3 length equals 15 residues. Germline V gives CDR1 MDHEN, CDR2 SYDVKM. Trimming took 5 bases from V and 0 from J; bases not matched to a gene: 4. The CDR3 here is CASSATSRSYNEQFF. The DNA of the CDR3 is TGTGCCAGCAGTGCGACTAGCCGCTCCTACAATGAGCAGTTCTTC.

The genes are TRBV6-6 and TRBJ1-3; no clear D gene. The CDR3 sequence is 15 residues long. The V end lost 7 bases, the J end lost 4 bases, and 17 bases lay between the germline ends. Germline CDR1 and CDR2: MNHNY and SVGAGI (reference sequence). CDR3: CASTIPGDHGNTIYF. Here the CDR3 DNA reads TGTGCCAGCACCATCCCCGGAGATCACGGAAACACCATATATTTT.

The chain recombines TRBV6-5 with TRBJ1-2; 9 nucleotides align to TRBD1. The V gene's germline CDR1 is MNHEY and CDR2 SVGAGI. The CDR3 is made up of 14 amino acids. The V segment lost 3 bases and the J segment 11 bases; nucleotides outside the gene matches: 10. The CDR3 is CASSYQTGTGSYTF. Written as DNA, the CDR3 is TGTGCCAGCAGTTATCAAACCGGGACAGGGTCGTACACCTTC.

The rearrangement links TRBV6-2 or TRBV6-3 to TRBJ1-1; D not resolved. Germline lookup yields CDR1 MNHEY and CDR2 SVGEGT. The CDR3 covers 18 residues. With 0 bases removed from V and 1 base from J, the gap between germline ends came to 18 bases. This CDR3 reads CASSYSSPALSSNTEAFF. CDR3 nucleotide sequence: TGTGCCAGCAGTTACTCATCGCCAGCGCTTTCTTCGAACACTGAAGCTTTCTTT.

This sequence joins TRBV5-6 and TRBJ1-2; 8 bases match TRBD1. J gave up 8 bases and V 4 bases, and 16 bases lay outside the gene matches. Germline V lookup: CDR1 SGHDT, CDR2 YYEEEE. The CDR3 loop spans 16 amino acids. This CDR3 is CASSRTGTGRTGGYTF. CDR3 nucleotide sequence: TGTGCCAGCAGCCGTACCGGGACAGGTCGCACGGGGGGCTACACCTTC.

V and J are TRBV18 and TRBJ2-2; possibly TRBD1 for D (6 bases). The germline CDR1 and CDR2 sequences are KGHSH and LQKENI. Trimming pared 3 bases from V and 1 base from J, leaving 9 bases between. The CDR3 is made up of 15 amino acids. CDR3 sequence reads: CASSPYRENTGELFF. CDR3 nucleotide sequence: TGTGCCAGCTCACCTTACAGGGAGAACACCGGGGAGCTGTTTTTT.

This clone was seen once. This chain links TRBV14 with TRBJ1-6; D call uncertain. The CDR3 has 16 amino acids. Trimming stripped 2 bases from V and 4 bases from J, with 12 bases between. Germline CDR1 reads SGHDN; CDR2 reads FVKESK. The CDR3 sequence is CASSQRSGGYNSPLHF. DNA for the CDR3: TGTGCCAGCAGCCAACGGAGTGGAGGTTATAATTCACCCCTCCACTTT.

J is TRBJ2-7 and V is TRBV18; D call uncertain. Trimming took 3 bases from V and 6 from J, leaving 9 bases between them. Germline V gene lookup returns CDR1 KGHSH and CDR2 LQKENI. CDR3 size: 12 residues. DNA of the CDR3: TGTGCCAGCTCACCTGGCCCCCGCGAGCAGTACTTC. Encoded protein: CASSPGPREQYF.